This is a list of T cell receptor beta chains from one sample in a study of long-term antiretroviral therapy in people with HIV. Some clones are missing from TCRdb's copy, which holds only in-frame ones; the method was immunoSEQ multiplex PCR. The data hold 20,000 to 25,000 clones, with around 90% observed a single time. Sequencing used unsorted PBMCs, obtained 0.2 years before starting antiretroviral therapy. Receptor source: a man younger than 35 with HIV. The CDR3 runs from the conserved cysteine through the conserved F or W. A D gene is named only where the DNA matches it firmly. Not every row has a clone size; where given, it reads once, few, many or a size class.

d_call: -; clone_size: -; v_call: TRBV4-1; j_call: TRBJ2-5; cdr3_nt: TGCGCCAGCAGCCAAGATGTGGGACAAGAGACCCAGTACTTC; cdr3_aa: CASSQDVGQETQYF
d_call: -; clone_size: -; v_call: TRBV27; j_call: TRBJ1-1; cdr3_nt: TGTGCCAGCAGCCTCAGGTCCAACACTGAAGCTTTCTTT; cdr3_aa: CASSLRSNTEAFF
d_call: -; clone_size: -; v_call: TRBV7-2; j_call: TRBJ2-5; cdr3_nt: TGTGCCAGCAGCTTAGTATCTGGCGGTGGGGAGACCCAGTACTTC; cdr3_aa: CASSLVSGGGETQYF
d_call: -; clone_size: few; v_call: TRBV13; j_call: TRBJ2-7; cdr3_nt: TGTGCCAGCAGCTTAGAACGCAGTCCCTACGAGCAGTACTTC; cdr3_aa: CASSLERSPYEQYF
d_call: -; clone_size: -; v_call: TRBV5-6; j_call: TRBJ2-5; cdr3_nt: TGTGCCAGCAGCGTTAGGCGGGAAGAGACCCAGTACTTC; cdr3_aa: CASSVRREETQYF
d_call: TRBD2; clone_size: -; v_call: TRBV5-6; j_call: TRBJ2-2; cdr3_nt: TGTGCCAGCAGCTTTGGGACCGGGGGGATCGGGGAGCTGTTTTTT; cdr3_aa: CASSFGTGGIGELFF
d_call: -; clone_size: -; v_call: TRBV27; j_call: TRBJ2-7; cdr3_nt: TGTGCCAGCAGTTTGGGGTACGAGCAGTACTTC; cdr3_aa: CASSLGYEQYF
d_call: TRBD2; clone_size: -; v_call: TRBV7-7; j_call: TRBJ2-5; cdr3_nt: TGTGCTAGCAGCTTAGGGAGTCAGCGGGGAGGGGAGACCCAGTACTTC; cdr3_aa: CASSLGSQRGGETQYF
d_call: TRBD2; clone_size: once; v_call: TRBV4-3; j_call: TRBJ2-1; cdr3_nt: TGCGCCAGCAGCCAAGAGTTAGCGGGAGGCTCCTACAATGAGCAGTTCTTC; cdr3_aa: CASSQELAGGSYNEQFF
d_call: -; clone_size: -; v_call: TRBV25-1; j_call: TRBJ1-1; cdr3_nt: TGTGCCAGCAGTGATTCTTCTGAAGCTTTCTTT; cdr3_aa: CASSDSSEAFF
d_call: -; clone_size: once; v_call: TRBV14; j_call: TRBJ2-7; cdr3_nt: TGTGCCAGCAGTAATGGAGTGGAGGCGGCTAAGTTC; cdr3_aa: CASSNGVEAAKF
d_call: -; clone_size: -; v_call: TRBV7-2; j_call: TRBJ1-4; cdr3_nt: TGTGCCAGCAGCCCTGGTGGGTCAGGGGATGAAAAACCATTTTTT; cdr3_aa: CASSPGGSGDEKPFF
d_call: -; clone_size: -; v_call: TRBV7-2; j_call: TRBJ1-1; cdr3_nt: TGTGCCACCCACCCAGCGGCGCAGGACACTGAAGCTTTCTTT; cdr3_aa: CATHPAAQDTEAFF
d_call: TRBD1; clone_size: -; v_call: TRBV19; j_call: TRBJ1-2; cdr3_nt: TGTGCCAGTAGTATAGGTGGGACAGTGGCGGATCTGGTAGACTACACCTTC; cdr3_aa: CASSIGGTVADLVDYTF
d_call: TRBD1; clone_size: once; v_call: TRBV5-5; j_call: TRBJ2-5; cdr3_nt: TGTGCCAGCAGCTTCCAGGGGACAGGGTATGGAGAGACCCAGTACTTC; cdr3_aa: CASSFQGTGYGETQYF
d_call: -; clone_size: -; v_call: TRBV6-1; j_call: TRBJ2-7; cdr3_nt: TGTGCCAGCAGTGAACACCAGGGTCGGTACGAGCAGTACTTC; cdr3_aa: CASSEHQGRYEQYF
d_call: -; clone_size: -; v_call: TRBV7-8; j_call: TRBJ2-7; cdr3_nt: TGTGCCAGCAGCTTAGGAGGAGGTGCCTACGAGCAGTACTTC; cdr3_aa: CASSLGGGAYEQYF
d_call: -; clone_size: -; v_call: TRBV29-1; j_call: TRBJ1-2; cdr3_nt: TGCAGCGTTGTGCAGGAGGGCCTGCCATCTGGCTACACCTTC; cdr3_aa: CSVVQEGLPSGYTF
d_call: TRBD2; clone_size: -; v_call: TRBV28; j_call: TRBJ2-3; cdr3_nt: TGTGCCACGGGGACTAGAGATACGCAGTATTTT; cdr3_aa: CATGTRDTQYF
d_call: -; clone_size: -; v_call: TRBV19; j_call: TRBJ1-1; cdr3_nt: TGTGCCAGTAGTATAGTAGGGGGAAGGGGGAGCACTGAAGCTTTCTTT; cdr3_aa: CASSIVGGRGSTEAFF
d_call: -; clone_size: -; v_call: TRBV7-2; j_call: TRBJ2-5; cdr3_nt: TGTGCCAGCACCCAATGGAAAAGCCAAGAGACCCAGTACTTC; cdr3_aa: CASTQWKSQETQYF
d_call: -; clone_size: -; v_call: TRBV2; j_call: TRBJ2-7; cdr3_nt: TGTGCCAGCAGCCTTGGGGCGGCCTACGAGCAGTACTTC; cdr3_aa: CASSLGAAYEQYF
d_call: -; clone_size: -; v_call: TRBV27; j_call: TRBJ1-4; cdr3_nt: TGTGCCAGCAGTTTAAACACAGAACGGGAAAAACTGTTTTTT; cdr3_aa: CASSLNTEREKLFF
d_call: -; clone_size: -; v_call: TRBV15; j_call: TRBJ2-3; cdr3_nt: TGTGCCACCCTGGGTTCGACAGATACGCAGTATTTT; cdr3_aa: CATLGSTDTQYF
d_call: -; clone_size: once; v_call: TRBV7-8; j_call: TRBJ2-1; cdr3_nt: TGTGCCAGTGGGGGGGCTAGCGGCCATGAGCAGTTCTTC; cdr3_aa: CASGGASGHEQFF
d_call: -; clone_size: -; v_call: TRBV7-9; j_call: TRBJ1-5; cdr3_nt: TGTGCCAGCAGCTTAGAGGGCCTCGGGCAGCCCCAGCATTTT; cdr3_aa: CASSLEGLGQPQHF
d_call: -; clone_size: -; v_call: TRBV5-1; j_call: TRBJ2-7; cdr3_nt: TGCGCCAGCAGCTTGGCGGTATCCTACGAGCAGTACTTC; cdr3_aa: CASSLAVSYEQYF
d_call: -; clone_size: -; v_call: TRBV7-6; j_call: TRBJ2-5; cdr3_nt: TGTGCCACCACAGCTTTAACCCAAGGGGCCCAGTACTTC; cdr3_aa: CATTALTQGAQYF
d_call: -; clone_size: -; v_call: TRBV9; j_call: TRBJ2-5; cdr3_nt: TGTGCCAGCAGCGCCGGTCCCGGGACCAATTCACAAGAGACCCAGTACTTC; cdr3_aa: CASSAGPGTNSQETQYF
d_call: -; clone_size: -; v_call: TRBV4-3; j_call: TRBJ2-7; cdr3_nt: TGCGCCAGCAGCCAAAGTCTCGGACGGAGTCGATATTGGGAGCAGTACTTC; cdr3_aa: CASSQSLGRSRYWEQYF
d_call: -; clone_size: medium-sized; v_call: TRBV21-1; j_call: TRBJ1-1; cdr3_nt: TGTGCCAGCAGCATACCCCGTGAGACAGGGGACACTGAAGCTTTCTTT; cdr3_aa: CASSIPRETGDTEAFF
d_call: -; clone_size: -; v_call: TRBV11-1; j_call: TRBJ1-1; cdr3_nt: TGTGCCAGCAGGCGGCCGAACACTGAAGCTTTCTTT; cdr3_aa: CASRRPNTEAFF
d_call: TRBD2; clone_size: -; v_call: TRBV7-2; j_call: TRBJ2-1; cdr3_nt: TGTGCCAGCAGCTTGGGGGGGATAGGATACAATGAGCAGTTCTTC; cdr3_aa: CASSLGGIGYNEQFF
d_call: -; clone_size: -; v_call: TRBV2; j_call: TRBJ2-7; cdr3_nt: TGTGCCAGCAGTGTTACGGCGGGTTCGTTCGAGCAGTACTTC; cdr3_aa: CASSVTAGSFEQYF
d_call: TRBD1; clone_size: -; v_call: TRBV5-1; j_call: TRBJ2-1; cdr3_nt: TGCGCCAGCAGGGGAGAGGGGGCTTGGAACAATGAGCAGTTCTTC; cdr3_aa: CASRGEGAWNNEQFF
d_call: -; clone_size: once; v_call: TRBV27; j_call: TRBJ1-1; cdr3_nt: TGTGCCAGCAGTAGGTGGGGCAGATTCACTGAAGCTTTCTTT; cdr3_aa: CASSRWGRFTEAFF
d_call: -; clone_size: -; v_call: TRBV7-9; j_call: TRBJ1-5; cdr3_nt: TGTGCCAGCAGCCGAAGTACAGGAATGGGGGCCAATCAGCCCCAGCATTTT; cdr3_aa: CASSRSTGMGANQPQHF
d_call: -; clone_size: -; v_call: TRBV7-6; j_call: TRBJ1-5; cdr3_nt: TGTGCCAGCAGCTTCGGAAGCAATCAGCCCCAGCATTTT; cdr3_aa: CASSFGSNQPQHF
d_call: TRBD2; clone_size: -; v_call: TRBV15; j_call: TRBJ2-2; cdr3_nt: TGTGCCACCAGCAGAGATTGGCGGGAGGGCCTTACCGGGGAGCTGTTTTTT; cdr3_aa: CATSRDWREGLTGELFF
d_call: -; clone_size: -; v_call: TRBV7-9; j_call: TRBJ2-1; cdr3_nt: TGTGCCAGCAGCTTAGCGCGTGGCGCGGGCTCCTACAATGAGCAGTTCTTC; cdr3_aa: CASSLARGAGSYNEQFF
d_call: -; clone_size: -; v_call: TRBV6-1; j_call: TRBJ2-6; cdr3_nt: TGTGCCAGCAGTGACGGAATCTCTGGGGCCAACGTCCTGACTTTC; cdr3_aa: CASSDGISGANVLTF
d_call: -; clone_size: -; v_call: TRBV7-9; j_call: TRBJ2-2; cdr3_nt: TGTGCCAGCAGTTCCTCGGGGGCCACCGGGGAGCTGTTTTTT; cdr3_aa: CASSSSGATGELFF
d_call: -; clone_size: -; v_call: TRBV7-9; j_call: TRBJ1-2; cdr3_nt: TGTGCCAGCAGCCCCGGGACATATGGCTACACCTTC; cdr3_aa: CASSPGTYGYTF
d_call: -; clone_size: medium-sized; v_call: TRBV6-5; j_call: TRBJ1-5; cdr3_nt: TGTGCCAGCAGTTACAAACCAGGGGTTCAGCCCCAGCATTTT; cdr3_aa: CASSYKPGVQPQHF
d_call: TRBD1; clone_size: -; v_call: TRBV18; j_call: TRBJ2-7; cdr3_nt: TGTGCCAGCTCACCCGGGACAGGGGTCTACGAGCAGTACTTC; cdr3_aa: CASSPGTGVYEQYF